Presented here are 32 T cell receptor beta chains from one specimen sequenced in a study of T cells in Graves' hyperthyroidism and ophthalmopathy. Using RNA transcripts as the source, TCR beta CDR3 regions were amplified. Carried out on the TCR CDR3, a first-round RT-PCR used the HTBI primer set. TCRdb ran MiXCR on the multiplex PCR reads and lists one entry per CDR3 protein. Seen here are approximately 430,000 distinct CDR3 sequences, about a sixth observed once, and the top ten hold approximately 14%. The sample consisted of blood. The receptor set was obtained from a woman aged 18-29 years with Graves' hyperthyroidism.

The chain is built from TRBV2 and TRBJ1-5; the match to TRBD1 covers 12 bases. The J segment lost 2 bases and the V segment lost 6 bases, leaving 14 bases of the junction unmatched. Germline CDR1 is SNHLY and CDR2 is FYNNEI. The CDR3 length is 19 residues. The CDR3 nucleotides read TGTGCCAGCAGACCGGGACAGGGGGCAGGCAATGGAGGCAATCAGCCCCAGCATTTT. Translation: CASRPGQGAGNGGNQPQHF.

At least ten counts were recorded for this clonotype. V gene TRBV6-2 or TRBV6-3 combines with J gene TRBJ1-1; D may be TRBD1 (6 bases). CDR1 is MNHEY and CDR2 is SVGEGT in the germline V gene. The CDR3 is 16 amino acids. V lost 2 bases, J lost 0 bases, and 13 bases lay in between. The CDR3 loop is CASSYLPGALNTEAFF. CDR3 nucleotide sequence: TGTGCCAGCAGTTACCTGCCAGGGGCACTGAACACTGAAGCTTTCTTT.

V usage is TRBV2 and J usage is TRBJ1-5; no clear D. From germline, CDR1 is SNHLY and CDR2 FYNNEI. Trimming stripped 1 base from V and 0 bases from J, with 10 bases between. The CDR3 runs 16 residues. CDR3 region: CASSEDEGFSNQPQHF. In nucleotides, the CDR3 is TGTGCCAGCAGTGAAGATGAGGGCTTTAGCAATCAGCCCCAGCATTTT.

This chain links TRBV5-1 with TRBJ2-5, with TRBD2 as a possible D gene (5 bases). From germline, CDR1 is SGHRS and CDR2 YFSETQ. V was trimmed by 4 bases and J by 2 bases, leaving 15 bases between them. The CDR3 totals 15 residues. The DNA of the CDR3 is TGCGCCAGCAGCCCTACCCCGGGGAGACAAGAGACCCAGTACTTC. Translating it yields CASSPTPGRQETQYF.

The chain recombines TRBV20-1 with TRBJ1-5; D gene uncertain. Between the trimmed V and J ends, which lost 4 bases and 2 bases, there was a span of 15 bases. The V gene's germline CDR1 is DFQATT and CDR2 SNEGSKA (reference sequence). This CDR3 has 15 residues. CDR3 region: CSAKNINGGNQPQHF. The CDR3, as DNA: TGCAGTGCTAAGAATATTAACGGCGGCAATCAGCCCCAGCATTTT.

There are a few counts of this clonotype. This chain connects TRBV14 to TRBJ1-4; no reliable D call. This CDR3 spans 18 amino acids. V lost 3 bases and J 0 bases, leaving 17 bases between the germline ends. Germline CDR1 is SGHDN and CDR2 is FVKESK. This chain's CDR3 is CASSHFGRGLPTNEKLFF. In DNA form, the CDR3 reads TGTGCCAGCAGCCATTTCGGCCGAGGCCTTCCAACTAATGAAAAACTGTTTTTT.

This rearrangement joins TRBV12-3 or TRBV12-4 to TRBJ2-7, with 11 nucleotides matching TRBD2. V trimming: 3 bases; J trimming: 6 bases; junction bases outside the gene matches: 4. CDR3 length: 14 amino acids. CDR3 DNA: TGTGCCAGCAGTTTCACTAGCGGGGGAGTCGAGCAGTACTTC. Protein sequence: CASSFTSGGVEQYF.

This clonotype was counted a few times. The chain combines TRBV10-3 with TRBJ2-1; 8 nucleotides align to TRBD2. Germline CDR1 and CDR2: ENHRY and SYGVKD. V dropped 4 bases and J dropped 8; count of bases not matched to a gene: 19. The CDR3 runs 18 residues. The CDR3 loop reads CAISGAGGTGGRGDEQFF. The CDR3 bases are TGTGCCATCAGTGGGGCCGGGGGGACGGGAGGGAGAGGGGATGAGCAGTTCTTC.

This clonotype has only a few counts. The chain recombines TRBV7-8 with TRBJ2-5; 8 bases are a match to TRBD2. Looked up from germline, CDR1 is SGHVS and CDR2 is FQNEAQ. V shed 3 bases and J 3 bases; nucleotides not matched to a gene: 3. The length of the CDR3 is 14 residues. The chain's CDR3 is CASSLRGAEETQYF. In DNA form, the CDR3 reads TGTGCCAGCAGCTTGCGGGGGGCGGAAGAGACCCAGTACTTC.

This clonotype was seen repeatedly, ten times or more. The CDR3 DNA is TGTGCCATCAGTGAGTCGCAGGGTGTCACCTATGGCTACACCTTC. Translating gives CAISESQGVTYGYTF. The chain has TRBV10-3 and TRBJ1-2; TRBD1 is a possible D gene (5 bases). The V gene's germline CDR1 is ENHRY and CDR2 SYGVKD. Trimming removed 0 bases from V and 4 bases from J, with 12 bases in between. CDR3 size: 15 residues.

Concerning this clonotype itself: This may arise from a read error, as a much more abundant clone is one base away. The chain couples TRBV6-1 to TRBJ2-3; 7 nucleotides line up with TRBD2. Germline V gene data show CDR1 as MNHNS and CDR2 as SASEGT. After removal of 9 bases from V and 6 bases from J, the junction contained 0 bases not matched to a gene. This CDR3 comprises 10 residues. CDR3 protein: CARGGDTQYF. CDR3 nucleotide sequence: TGTGCCAGGGGGGGGGATACGCAGTATTTT.

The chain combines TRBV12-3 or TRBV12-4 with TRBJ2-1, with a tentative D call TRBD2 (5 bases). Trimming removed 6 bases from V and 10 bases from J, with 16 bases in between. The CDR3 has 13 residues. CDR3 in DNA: TGTGCCAGCAGCGGGAACCCGGGTTTGGAGCAGTTCTTC. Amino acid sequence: CASSGNPGLEQFF.

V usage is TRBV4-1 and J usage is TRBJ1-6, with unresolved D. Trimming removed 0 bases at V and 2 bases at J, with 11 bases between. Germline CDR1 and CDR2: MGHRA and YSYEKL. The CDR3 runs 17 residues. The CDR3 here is CASSQESWRPYNSPLHF. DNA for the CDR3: TGCGCCAGCAGCCAAGAGTCGTGGAGGCCCTATAATTCACCCCTCCACTTT.

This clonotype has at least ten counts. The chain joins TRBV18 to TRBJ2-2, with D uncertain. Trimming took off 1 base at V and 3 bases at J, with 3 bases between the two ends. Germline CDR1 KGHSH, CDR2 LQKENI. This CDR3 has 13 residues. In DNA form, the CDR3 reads TGTGCCAGCTCACCACACCACACCGGGGAGCTGTTTTTT. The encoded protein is CASSPHHTGELFF.

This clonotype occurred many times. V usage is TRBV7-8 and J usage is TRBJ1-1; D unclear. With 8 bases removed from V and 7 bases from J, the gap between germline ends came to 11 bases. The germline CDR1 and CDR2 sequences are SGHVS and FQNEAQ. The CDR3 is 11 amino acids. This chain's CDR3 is CASRGGGEAFF. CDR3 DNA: TGTGCCAGCCGGGGAGGCGGTGAAGCTTTCTTT.

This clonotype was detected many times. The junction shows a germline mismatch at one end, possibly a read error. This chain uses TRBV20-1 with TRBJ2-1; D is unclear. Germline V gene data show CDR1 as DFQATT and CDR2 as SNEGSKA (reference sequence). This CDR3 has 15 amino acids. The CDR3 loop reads CSARVPKSSYNEQFF. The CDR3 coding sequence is TGCAGTGCCAGAGTTCCTAAAAGCTCCTACAATGAGCAGTTCTTC.

CDR3 in amino acids: CASSFSGGLFYEQYF. DNA for the CDR3: TGTGCCAGCAGTTTTAGCGGGGGCTTGTTCTACGAGCAGTACTTC. This sequence joins TRBV27 and TRBJ2-7; 9 bases fit TRBD2. Germline V gives CDR1 MNHEY, CDR2 SMNVEV (reference sequence). The CDR3 is 15 residues long. V dropped 3 bases and J dropped 3; count of bases not matched to a gene: 6.

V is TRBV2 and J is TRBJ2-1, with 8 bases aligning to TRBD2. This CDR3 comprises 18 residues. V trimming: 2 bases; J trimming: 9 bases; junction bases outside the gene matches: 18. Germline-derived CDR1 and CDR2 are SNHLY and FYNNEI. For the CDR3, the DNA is TGTGCCAGCAGTGAATCGAGCGGGGGCCTGGCGGGGAGGGGTGAGCAGTTCTTC. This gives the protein CASSESSGGLAGRGEQFF. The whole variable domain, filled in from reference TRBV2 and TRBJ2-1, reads EPEVTQTPSHQVTQMGQEVILRCVPISNHLYFYWYRQILGQKVEFLVSFYNNEISEKSEIFDDQFSVERPDGSNFTLKIRSTKLEDSAMYFCASSESSGGLAGRGEQFFGPGTRLTVL.

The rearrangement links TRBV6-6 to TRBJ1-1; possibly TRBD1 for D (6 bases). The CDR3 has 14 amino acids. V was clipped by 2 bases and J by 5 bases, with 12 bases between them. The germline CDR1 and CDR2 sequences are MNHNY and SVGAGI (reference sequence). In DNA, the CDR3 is TGTGCCAGCAGTTACCAGGGGATGATGACTGAAGCTTTCTTT. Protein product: CASSYQGMMTEAFF.

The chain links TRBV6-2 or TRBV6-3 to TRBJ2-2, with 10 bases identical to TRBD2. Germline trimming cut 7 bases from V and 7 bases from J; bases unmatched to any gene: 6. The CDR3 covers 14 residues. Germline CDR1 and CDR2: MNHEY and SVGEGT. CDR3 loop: CASISGRAIGELFF. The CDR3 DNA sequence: TGTGCCAGCATCAGCGGGAGGGCCATCGGGGAGCTGTTTTTT.

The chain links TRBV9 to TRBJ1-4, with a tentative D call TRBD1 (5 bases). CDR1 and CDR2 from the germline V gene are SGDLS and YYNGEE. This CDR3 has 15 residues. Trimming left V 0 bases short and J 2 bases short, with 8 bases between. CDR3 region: CASSVGGVTNEKLFF. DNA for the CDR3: TGTGCCAGCAGCGTAGGGGGGGTCACTAATGAAAAACTGTTTTTT.

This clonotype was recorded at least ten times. The CDR3 is CASSPPSGRIYNEQFF. The CDR3 DNA follows: TGTGCCAGCTCACCACCGTCCGGGAGGATCTACAATGAGCAGTTCTTC. The rearrangement joins TRBV18 to TRBJ2-1; 7 bases match TRBD2. V was pared by 0 bases and J by 3 bases, with 5 bases of the junction left unmatched. Germline CDR1 reads KGHSH; CDR2 reads LQKENI. The CDR3 contains 16 residues. The full variable domain, its missing parts supplied by reference TRBV18 and TRBJ2-1, is NAGVMQNPRHLVRRRGQEARLRCSPMKGHSHVYWYRQLPEEGLKFMVYLQKENIIDESGMPKERFSAEFPKEGPSILRIQQVVRGDSAAYFCASSPPSGRIYNEQFFGPGTRLTVL.

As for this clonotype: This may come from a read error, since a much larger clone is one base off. The CDR3: CASSSGWDIRYEQYF. The CDR3 region has the DNA TGTGCCAGCAGCTCGGGGTGGGACATTCGTTACGAGCAGTACTTC. V gene TRBV11-2 combines with J gene TRBJ2-7; D might be TRBD1 (6 bases). This CDR3 spans 15 amino acids. Germline values: CDR1 SGHAT, CDR2 FQNNGV. V was pared by 4 bases and J by 4 bases, with 17 bases between. Together with reference TRBV11-2 and TRBJ2-7, the CDR3 gives the full variable domain: EAGVAQSPRYKIIEKRQSVAFWCNPISGHATLYWYQQILGQGPKLLIQFQNNGVVDDSQLPKDRFSAERLKGVDSTLKIQPAKLEDSAVYLCASSSGWDIRYEQYFGPGTRLTVT.

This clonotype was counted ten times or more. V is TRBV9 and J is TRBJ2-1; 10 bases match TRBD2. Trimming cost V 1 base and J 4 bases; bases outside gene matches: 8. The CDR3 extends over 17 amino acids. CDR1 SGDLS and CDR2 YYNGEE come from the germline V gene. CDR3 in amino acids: CASSVIPGLAEYNEQFF. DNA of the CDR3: TGTGCCAGCAGCGTAATCCCTGGACTAGCGGAGTACAATGAGCAGTTCTTC. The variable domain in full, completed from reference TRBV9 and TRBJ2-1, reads DSGVTQTPKHLITATGQRVTLRCSPRSGDLSVYWYQQSLDQGLQFLIQYYNGEERAKGNILERFSAQQFPDLHSELNLSSLELGDSALYFCASSVIPGLAEYNEQFFGPGTRLTVL.

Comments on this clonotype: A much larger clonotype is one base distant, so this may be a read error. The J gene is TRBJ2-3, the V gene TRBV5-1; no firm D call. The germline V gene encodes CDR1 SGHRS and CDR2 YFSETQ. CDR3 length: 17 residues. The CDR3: CAISLGGRTKPTDTQYF. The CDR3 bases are TGCGCCATCAGCTTGGGTGGCAGGACCAAGCCGACAGATACGCAGTATTTT. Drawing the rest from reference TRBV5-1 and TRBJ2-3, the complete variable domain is KAGVTQTPRYLIKTRGQQVTLSCSPISGHRSVSWYQQTPGQGLQFLFEYFSETQRNKGNFPGRFSGRQFSNSRSEMNVSTLELGDSALYLCAISLGGRTKPTDTQYFGPGTRLTVL.

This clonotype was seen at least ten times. The DNA of the CDR3 is TGTGCCAGCAGTCCTTCAGGGGTCAATCAGCCCCAGCATTTT. It is translated as CASSPSGVNQPQHF. The chain uses TRBV6-1 and TRBJ1-5; maybe TRBD1 (6 bases). V dropped 5 bases and J dropped 3 bases, with 11 bases sitting between them. Germline V gene sequence: CDR1 MNHNS, CDR2 SASEGT. The CDR3 totals 14 residues.

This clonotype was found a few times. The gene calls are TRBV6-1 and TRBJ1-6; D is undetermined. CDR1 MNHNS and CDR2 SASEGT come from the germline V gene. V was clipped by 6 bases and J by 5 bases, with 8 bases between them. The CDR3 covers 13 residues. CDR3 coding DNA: TGTGCCAGCAGGCCGGGTGATAATTCACCCCTCCACTTT. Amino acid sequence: CASRPGDNSPLHF.

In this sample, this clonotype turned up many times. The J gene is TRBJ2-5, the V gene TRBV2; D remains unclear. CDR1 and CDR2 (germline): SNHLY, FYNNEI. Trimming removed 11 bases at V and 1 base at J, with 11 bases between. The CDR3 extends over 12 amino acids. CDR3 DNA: TGTGCCGACCGGAGCACCCAAGAGACCCAGTACTTC. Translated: CADRSTQETQYF.

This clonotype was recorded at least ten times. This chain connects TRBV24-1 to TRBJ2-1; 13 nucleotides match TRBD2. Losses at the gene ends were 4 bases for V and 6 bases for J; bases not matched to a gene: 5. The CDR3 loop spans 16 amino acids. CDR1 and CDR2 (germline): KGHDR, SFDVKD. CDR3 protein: CATSDPGTSGTNEQFF. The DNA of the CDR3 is TGTGCCACCAGTGACCCCGGGACTAGCGGGACCAATGAGCAGTTCTTC.

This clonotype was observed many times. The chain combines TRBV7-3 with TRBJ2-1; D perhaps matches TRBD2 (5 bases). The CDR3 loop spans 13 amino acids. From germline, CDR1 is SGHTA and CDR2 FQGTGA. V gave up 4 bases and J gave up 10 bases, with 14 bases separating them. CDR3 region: CASSSTAPGEQFF. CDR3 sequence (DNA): TGTGCCAGCAGCTCTACTGCCCCGGGGGAGCAGTTCTTC. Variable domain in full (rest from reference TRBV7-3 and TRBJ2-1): GAGVSQTPSNKVTEKGKYVELRCDPISGHTALYWYRQSLGQGPEFLIYFQGTGAADDSGLPNDRFFAVRPEGSVSTLKIQRTERGDSAVYLCASSSTAPGEQFFGPGTRLTVL.

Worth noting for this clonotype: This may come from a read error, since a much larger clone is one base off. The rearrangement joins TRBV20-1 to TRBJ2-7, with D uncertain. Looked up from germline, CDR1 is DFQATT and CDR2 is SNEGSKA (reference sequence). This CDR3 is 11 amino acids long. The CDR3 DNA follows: TGCAGTGCTAACGAGATCTACGGGCAGTACTTC. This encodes CSANEIYGQYF.

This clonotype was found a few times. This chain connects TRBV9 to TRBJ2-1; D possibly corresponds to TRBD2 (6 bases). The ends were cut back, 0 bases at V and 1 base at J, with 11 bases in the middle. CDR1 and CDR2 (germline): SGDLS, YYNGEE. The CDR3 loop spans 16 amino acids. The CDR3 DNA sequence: TGTGCCAGCAGCGTAGTAGGCGGGATTTCCTACAATGAGCAGTTCTTC. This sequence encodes CASSVVGGISYNEQFF.